The clone carrying this T cell receptor (beta chain) was observed once. Its antigen remains unknown. This record belongs to a study of T cell responses to AZD1222 COVID-19 vaccine. With 0 bases removed from V and 2 bases from J, the gap between germline ends came to 7 bases. The CDR3 spans 15 residues. Germline lookup yields CDR1 SGHTA and CDR2 FQGNSA. Study results and caveats: In the spike-specific TCR repertoire, nearly half reportedly target unmutated variant regions. Just a handful of AZD1222 recipients tested seropositive at baseline. The donor cohort was predominantly white British with a female majority, and clonal diversity may have been underestimated. Repertoires were sampled only after the peak T cell response.

Libraries were prepared by immunoSEQ multiplex PCR; TCRdb keeps only in-frame clonotypes and omits some of them. The top ten hold 1.6% of the sample, which has over 110,000 clones, 90% seen once. V is TRBV7-2 and J is TRBJ2-2; D possibly corresponds to TRBD2 (5 bases). The sequences come from peripheral blood, collected 28 days after the second AZD1222 dose. The receptor was derived from an adult who received the AZD1222 COVID-19 vaccine. CDR3 coding DNA: TGTGCCAGCAGCTTAGCGCGGACTAACACCGGGGAGCTGTTTTTT. It codes for CASSLARTNTGELFF.